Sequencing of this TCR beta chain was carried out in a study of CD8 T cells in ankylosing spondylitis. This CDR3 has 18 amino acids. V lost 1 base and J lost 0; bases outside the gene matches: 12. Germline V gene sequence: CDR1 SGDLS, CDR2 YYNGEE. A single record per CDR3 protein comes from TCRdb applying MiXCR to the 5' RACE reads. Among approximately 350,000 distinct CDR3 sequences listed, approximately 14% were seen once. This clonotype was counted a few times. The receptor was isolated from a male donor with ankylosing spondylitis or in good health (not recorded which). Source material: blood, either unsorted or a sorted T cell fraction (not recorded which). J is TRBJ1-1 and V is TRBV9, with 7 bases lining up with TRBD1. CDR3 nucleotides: TGTGCCAGCAGCGTACCCCGAAACCAGGGGGGGATGAACACTGAAGCTTTCTTT. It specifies CASSVPRNQGGMNTEAFF. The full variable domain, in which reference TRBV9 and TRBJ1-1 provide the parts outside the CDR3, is DSGVTQTPKHLITATGQRVTLRCSPRSGDLSVYWYQQSLDQGLQFLIQYYNGEERAKGNILERFSAQQFPDLHSELNLSSLELGDSALYFCASSVPRNQGGMNTEAFFGQGTRLTVV.